This T cell receptor beta chain was recovered during a study of blood T cell repertoires in COVID-19. Only in-frame clones appear in the TCRdb table, and some are missing; sequencing was by immunoSEQ multiplex PCR. The sample yields fewer than 200,000 clones, over 60% seen once. V trimming: 3 bases; J trimming: 5 bases; junction bases outside the gene matches: 18. Germline CDR1 is SGHKS and CDR2 is YYEKEE (reference sequence). This CDR3 comprises 20 residues. This receptor was identified in a woman between 70 and 85 years old with acute or convalescent COVID-19. Material for sequencing was peripheral blood. This chain joins TRBV5-5 and TRBJ1-6, with 9 bases fitting TRBD1. DNA for the CDR3: TGTGCCAGCAGCTGGGCTTCCTATATAACCGGGACAGGGAATAATTCACCCCTCCACTTT. This sequence encodes CASSWASYITGTGNNSPLHF.